The clone carrying this T cell receptor beta chain was observed a single time. Its antigen is undetermined. Assay used: immunoSEQ multiplex PCR; TCRdb lists only in-frame clones, some missing. The sample shows over 100,000 clones, approximately 95% of them seen only once. The data are from a study of graft-versus-host responses after intestinal transplantation. For the study at large: Multivisceral, liver-intestinal, or isolated intestinal transplants were given to recipients. Recipients were all induced with anti-thymocyte globulin, then given tacrolimus and steroids for roughly three years. General study findings and limits: GvH clone levels peaked in circulation, and this peak was associated with early post-transplant HvG declines. Some GvH clones were seen earlier in gut or blood, suggesting intestinal origin.

Trimming removed 1 base from V and 4 bases from J, with 13 bases in between. The CDR3 is 15 residues long. Germline assignment: CDR1 SGHVS and CDR2 FNYEAQ. The source material was unstimulated CD8+ T cells sorted from spleen or lymph node cells, sampled before intestinal transplant. The chain combines TRBV7-6 with TRBJ1-1, with D possibly TRBD1 on 5 matching bases. This clonotype was sampled from a human donor who received an intestinal transplant. The DNA of the CDR3 is TGTGCCAGCAGCTTAGAGAACGCGGGGGTCACTGAAGCTTTCTTT. Translation: CASSLENAGVTEAFF.